This T cell receptor (beta chain) comes out of a study of blood T cell repertoires in COVID-19. Study background: The United States, Italy and Spain supplied acute and convalescent COVID-19 samples.

Assay used: immunoSEQ multiplex PCR; TCRdb lists only in-frame clones, some missing. The profile covers 150,000 or so clones, with around four fifths appearing a single time and 5% to 6.5% taken by the ten largest. The CDR3 length is 15 residues. Trimming removed 1 base at V and 0 bases at J, with 7 bases between. Germline V gene data show CDR1 as LGHDT and CDR2 as YNNKEL (reference sequence). Recruitment covered 25 or so US areas and drew participants whose ages spanned roughly 18 to 100 years. Donors were grouped by their self-reported clinical history. Recovered participants had two consecutive negative NP/OP PCR tests, healthcare professional clearance, or symptom resolution.

Source material: PBMCs or T cells enriched from blood (not recorded which). This chain links TRBV3-1 (or the pseudogene TRBV3-2) with TRBJ1-3, with D unclear. This TCR came from a woman aged 45-65 years who had recovered from COVID-19. The CDR3 protein is CASSQGANSGNTIYF. DNA for the CDR3: TGTGCCAGCAGCCAAGGGGCCAACTCTGGAAACACCATATATTTT.